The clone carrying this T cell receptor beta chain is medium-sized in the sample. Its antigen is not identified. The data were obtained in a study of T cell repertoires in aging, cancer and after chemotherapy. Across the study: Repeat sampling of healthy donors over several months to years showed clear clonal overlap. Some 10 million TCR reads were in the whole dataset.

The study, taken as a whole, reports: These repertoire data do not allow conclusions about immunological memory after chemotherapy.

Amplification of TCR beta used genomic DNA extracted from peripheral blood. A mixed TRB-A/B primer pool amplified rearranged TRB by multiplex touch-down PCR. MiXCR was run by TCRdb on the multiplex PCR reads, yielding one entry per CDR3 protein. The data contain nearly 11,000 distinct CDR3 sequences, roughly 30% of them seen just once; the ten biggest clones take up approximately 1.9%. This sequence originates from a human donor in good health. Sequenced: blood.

This CDR3 reads CSVRTVYEQYF. The CDR3 DNA follows: TGCAGCGTGCGGACAGTCTACGAGCAGTACTTC. The chain joins TRBV29-1 to TRBJ2-7, with D perhaps matching TRBD1 (6 bases). V was trimmed by 6 bases and J by 3 bases, leaving 9 bases between them. CDR1 is SQVTM, CDR2 ANQGSEA, per germline. The CDR3 covers 11 residues.